The 16 T cell receptor beta chains below all came from one sample that was sequenced in a study of breast tumors, draining lymph nodes, adjacent tissues. The lymph nodes were axillary draining lymph nodes from breast cancer patients. From the multiplex PCR reads, TCRdb called clonotypes with MiXCR, one entry per CDR3 protein. There are more than 250,000 distinct CDR3 sequences in the sample; roughly 30% occur only once, and around 1% lies in the top ten. Sequencing used axillary lymph node tissue. These receptors were collected from a female donor with breast cancer. Some clones in this sample may be carry-over from other donors' samples.

Turning to this clonotype: Being one base from a much bigger clone, this may be a read error. The chain is built from TRBV11-3 and TRBJ2-3; TRBD2 matches at 8 bases. Germline CDR1 SGHNT, CDR2 YENEEA. The CDR3 runs to 17 residues. V was clipped by 5 bases and J by 3 bases; unmatched bases: 13. The CDR3 sequence is CASSRRAGALGTDTQYF. The CDR3 nucleotides are TGTGCCAGCAGCAGAAGAGCGGGAGCGCTTGGGACAGATACGCAGTATTTT.

The V call is TRBV5-4, the J call TRBJ1-1; D remains unclear. This CDR3 contains 13 residues. Germline V lookup: CDR1 SGHNT, CDR2 YYREEE (reference sequence). V was pared by 7 bases and J by 1 base, with 11 bases between. The CDR3 bases are TGTGCCAGCGGCACGGCACGGAACACTGAAGCTTTCTTT. It encodes CASGTARNTEAFF.

Concerning this clonotype: This may arise from a read error, as a much more abundant clone is one base away. The CDR3 nucleotides are TGTGCCAGCAGCTTGGGGACTAGCGGAATAGACAATGAGCAGTTCTTC. It codes for CASSLGTSGIDNEQFF. The gene calls are TRBV7-3 and TRBJ2-1; 11 bases line up with TRBD2. CDR3 length equals 16 residues. CDR1 SGHTA and CDR2 FQGTGA come from the germline V gene. With 3 bases clipped from V and 5 bases from J, the junction kept 6 bases outside the gene matches.

In regard to this clonotype: A much more abundant neighbour one base away suggests this may be a read error. The chain is built from TRBV4-2 and TRBJ1-5; tentative D call: TRBD1 (6 bases). Germline-derived CDR1 and CDR2 are LGHNA and YNFKEQ. This CDR3 has 15 residues. V was trimmed by 2 bases and J by 5 bases, leaving 13 bases between them. The CDR3 DNA reads as TGTGCCAGCAGCCAATCCTCAGGGGCGGATCAGCCCCAGCATTTT. Amino acid sequence: CASSQSSGADQPQHF.

This clonotype was seen at least ten times. The rearrangement links TRBV19 to TRBJ2-3; D not certain. V was pared by 5 bases and J by 6 bases, with 9 bases between. CDR3 size: 12 residues. Germline lookup yields CDR1 LNHDA and CDR2 SQIVND (reference sequence). The CDR3 spells CASSARSDTQYF. The CDR3 DNA sequence: TGTGCCAGTAGTGCGCGATCCGATACGCAGTATTTT. Supplemented by reference TRBV19 and TRBJ2-3, the full variable domain reads DGGITQSPKYLFRKEGQNVTLSCEQNLNHDAMYWYRQDPGQGLRLIYYSQIVNDFQKGDIAEGYSVSREKKESFPLTVTSAQKNPTAFYLCASSARSDTQYFGPGTRLTVL.

This clonotype was counted only a few times. Just one base apart from a much larger clone, this may be a read error. This is likely a read error, given that the CDR3 carries no conserved phenylalanine or tryptophan at its end. This chain uses TRBV19 with TRBJ2-3; D might be TRBD2 (5 bases). This CDR3 comprises 15 residues. V was clipped by 4 bases and J by 1 base, with 12 bases between them. Per the germline V gene, CDR1 is LNHDA and CDR2 is SQIVND (reference sequence). The DNA of the CDR3 is TGTGCCAGTAGTAGCGTGGGAGAAGGCACAGATACGCAGTATCTT. Translating gives CASSSVGEGTDTQYL.

This clonotype appeared many times. The chain links TRBV20-1 to TRBJ2-2; TRBD2 agrees at 8 bases. V shed 3 bases and J 6 bases; nucleotides not matched to a gene: 3. Germline loops: CDR1 DFQATT, CDR2 SNEGSKA (reference sequence). The CDR3 is made up of 13 amino acids. CDR3 protein: CSASGRAAGELFF. CDR3 sequence (DNA): TGCAGTGCTAGCGGGAGGGCCGCCGGGGAGCTGTTTTTT.

The CDR3 coding sequence is TGTGCCACCAGTAACTATGGCTACACCTTC. Amino acids: CATSNYGYTF. V is TRBV24-1 and J is TRBJ1-2, with no clear D. CDR3 length: 10 residues. The V end lost 6 bases, the J end lost 2 bases, and 0 bases lay between the germline ends. Germline V CDR1 and CDR2: KGHDR, SFDVKD.

V usage is TRBV2 and J usage is TRBJ1-3; possible D gene TRBD1, 6 bases. Germline-derived CDR1 and CDR2 are SNHLY and FYNNEI. V gave up 6 bases and J gave up 4 bases, with 10 bases separating them. The CDR3 is 13 amino acids. Here the CDR3 DNA reads TGTGCCAGCAGAAACAGGGCGGGAAACACCATATATTTT. It encodes CASRNRAGNTIYF. The full variable domain, in which reference TRBV2 and TRBJ1-3 provide the parts outside the CDR3, is EPEVTQTPSHQVTQMGQEVILRCVPISNHLYFYWYRQILGQKVEFLVSFYNNEISEKSEIFDDQFSVERPDGSNFTLKIRSTKLEDSAMYFCASRNRAGNTIYFGEGSWLTVV.

This rearrangement joins TRBV20-1 to TRBJ2-4; possible D gene TRBD1, 6 bases. From germline, CDR1 is DFQATT and CDR2 SNEGSKA (reference sequence). The CDR3 contains 15 residues. V was cut by 5 bases and J by 0 bases, with 14 bases left in between. CDR3 loop: CSAGTGSAAKNIQYF. CDR3 DNA sequence: TGCAGTGCTGGAACAGGGTCGGCAGCCAAAAACATTCAGTACTTC.

This clonotype was found many times. The rearrangement joins TRBV7-9 to TRBJ2-2, with D possibly being TRBD1 (6 bases). Per germline, CDR1 SEHNR and CDR2 FQNEAQ (reference sequence). With 4 bases removed from V and 2 bases from J, the gap between germline ends came to 11 bases. The CDR3 contains 15 residues. The CDR3 region has the DNA TGTGCCAGCAGCTCCGACAGGATTAACACCGGGGAGCTGTTTTTT. It specifies CASSSDRINTGELFF.

In its sample, this clonotype was seen once. The chain joins TRBV5-1 to TRBJ2-3, with TRBD1 as a possible D gene (6 bases). The CDR3 has 15 amino acids. CDR1 is SGHRS and CDR2 is YFSETQ in the germline V gene. V dropped 5 bases and J dropped 5 bases, with 18 bases sitting between them. CDR3 residues: CASRYLTGREDTQYF. The CDR3 nucleotides are TGCGCCAGCAGGTACTTGACAGGAAGGGAAGATACGCAGTATTTT. Based on the CDR3 plus reference TRBV5-1 and TRBJ2-3, the full variable domain is KAGVTQTPRYLIKTRGQQVTLSCSPISGHRSVSWYQQTPGQGLQFLFEYFSETQRNKGNFPGRFSGRQFSNSRSEMNVSTLELGDSALYLCASRYLTGREDTQYFGPGTRLTVL.

The chain combines TRBV6-2 or TRBV6-3 with TRBJ1-5, with 9 bases matching TRBD1. The CDR3 runs to 19 residues. The junction had 21 bases not matched to a gene; V was cut back by 6 bases and J by 6 bases. Germline assignment: CDR1 MNHEY and CDR2 SVGEGT. CDR3 loop: CASSYLPAGTGQGSQPQHF. In DNA form, the CDR3 reads TGTGCCAGCAGCTATTTACCGGCCGGGACGGGACAGGGTAGTCAGCCCCAGCATTTT.

This clonotype showed up just a few times. One base away lies a much larger clone, so this may be a sequencing read error. This rearrangement joins TRBV6-1 to TRBJ1-2; 12 nucleotides align to TRBD1. The CDR3 length is 15 residues. V gave up 6 bases and J gave up 6 bases; unmatched junction bases: 8. Germline CDR1 is MNHNS and CDR2 is SASEGT. The CDR3 sequence is CASSQGQGAYNGYTF. The CDR3 bases are TGTGCCAGCAGCCAGGGACAGGGGGCGTACAATGGCTACACCTTC.

The rearrangement uses TRBV20-1 and TRBJ1-1; no clear D gene. The V end was cut by 3 bases, the J end by 3 bases, with 11 bases between. Germline lookup yields CDR1 DFQATT and CDR2 SNEGSKA (reference sequence). This CDR3 has 13 amino acids. The CDR3 nucleotides are TGCAGTGCTAGTCTCGGAAGCCACACTGAAGCTTTCTTT. It specifies CSASLGSHTEAFF.

This clonotype came up many times. The chain carries TRBV6-5 and TRBJ2-5; tentatively, D is TRBD1 (8 bases). CDR1 and CDR2 (germline): MNHEY, SVGAGI. With 6 bases removed from V and 6 bases from J, the gap between germline ends came to 29 bases. The CDR3 is made up of 18 amino acids. Here the CDR3 DNA reads TGTGCCAGCAGATACCAGGGGGCGCAGGGGAGGGCGGGAAAGACCCAGTACTTC. Its translation is CASRYQGAQGRAGKTQYF.